This TCR beta chain derives from a study of blood T cell repertoires in COVID-19. CDR1 is MNHEY, CDR2 SMNVEV, per germline (reference sequence). V lost 0 bases and J 6 bases, leaving 11 bases between the germline ends. This CDR3 is built from 14 residues. The repertoire was sequenced with immunoSEQ multiplex PCR; TCRdb's copy has only in-frame clones and lacks some. The sample consists of some 200,000 clones, 70% to 90% of them appearing once. Material for sequencing was PBMCs or T cells enriched from blood (not recorded which). The gene calls are TRBV27 and TRBJ1-2; D possibly corresponds to TRBD1 (5 bases). This clonotype originated in a woman in her forties with acute COVID-19. The CDR3 nucleotides are TGTGCCAGCAGTTTATCGCCAGGGTCTGATGGCTACACCTTC. It is translated as CASSLSPGSDGYTF.